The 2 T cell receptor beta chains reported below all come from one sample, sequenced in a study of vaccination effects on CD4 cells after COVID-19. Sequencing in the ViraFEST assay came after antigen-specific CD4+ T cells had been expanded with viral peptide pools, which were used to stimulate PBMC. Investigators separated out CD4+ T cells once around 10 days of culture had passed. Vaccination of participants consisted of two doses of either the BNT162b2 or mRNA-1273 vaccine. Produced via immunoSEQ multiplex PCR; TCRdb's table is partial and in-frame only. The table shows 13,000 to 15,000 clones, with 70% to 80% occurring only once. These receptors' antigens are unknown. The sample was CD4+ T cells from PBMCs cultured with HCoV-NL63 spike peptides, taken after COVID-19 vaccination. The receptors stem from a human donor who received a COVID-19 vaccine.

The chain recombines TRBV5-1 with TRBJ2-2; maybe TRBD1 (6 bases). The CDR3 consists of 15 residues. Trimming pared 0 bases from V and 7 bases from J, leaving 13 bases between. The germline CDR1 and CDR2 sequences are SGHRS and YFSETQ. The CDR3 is CASSLAGQGFGELFF. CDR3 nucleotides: TGCGCCAGCAGCTTGGCTGGGCAGGGGTTCGGGGAGCTGTTTTTT.

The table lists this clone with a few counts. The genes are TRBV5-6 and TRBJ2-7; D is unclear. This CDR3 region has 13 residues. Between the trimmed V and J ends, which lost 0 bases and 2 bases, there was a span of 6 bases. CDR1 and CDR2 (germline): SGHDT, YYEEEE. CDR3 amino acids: CASSLVSTYEQYF. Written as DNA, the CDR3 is TGTGCCAGCAGCTTGGTCTCTACCTACGAGCAGTACTTC.